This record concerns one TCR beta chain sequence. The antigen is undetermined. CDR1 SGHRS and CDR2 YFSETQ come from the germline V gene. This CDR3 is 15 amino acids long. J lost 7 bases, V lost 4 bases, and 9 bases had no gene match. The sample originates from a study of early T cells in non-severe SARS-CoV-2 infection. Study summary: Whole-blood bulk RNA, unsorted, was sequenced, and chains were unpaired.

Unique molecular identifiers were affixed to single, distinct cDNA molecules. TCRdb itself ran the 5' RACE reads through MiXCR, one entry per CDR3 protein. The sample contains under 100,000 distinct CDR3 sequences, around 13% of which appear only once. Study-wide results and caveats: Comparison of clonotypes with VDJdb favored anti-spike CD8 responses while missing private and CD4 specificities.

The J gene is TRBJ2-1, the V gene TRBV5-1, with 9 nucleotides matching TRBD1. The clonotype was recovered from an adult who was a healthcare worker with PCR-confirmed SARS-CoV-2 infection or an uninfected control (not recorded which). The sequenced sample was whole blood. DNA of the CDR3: TGCGCCAGCAGCCCCGGACAGGGGCCGGCTAATGAGCAGTTCTTC. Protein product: CASSPGQGPANEQFF.